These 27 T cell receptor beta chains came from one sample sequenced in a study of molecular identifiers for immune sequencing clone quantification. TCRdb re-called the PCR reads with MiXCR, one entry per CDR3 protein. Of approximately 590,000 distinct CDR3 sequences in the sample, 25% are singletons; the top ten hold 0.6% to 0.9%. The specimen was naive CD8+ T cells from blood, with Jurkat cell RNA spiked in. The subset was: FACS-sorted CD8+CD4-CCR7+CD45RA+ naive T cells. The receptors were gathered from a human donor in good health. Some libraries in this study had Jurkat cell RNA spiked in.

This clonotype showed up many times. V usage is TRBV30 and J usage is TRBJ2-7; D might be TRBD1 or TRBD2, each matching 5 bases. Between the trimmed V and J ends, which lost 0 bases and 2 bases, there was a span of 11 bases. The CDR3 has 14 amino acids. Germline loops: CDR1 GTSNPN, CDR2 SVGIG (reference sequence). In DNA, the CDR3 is TGTGCCTGGAGTGTCGGGCAGGGACCCTACGAGCAGTACTTC. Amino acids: CAWSVGQGPYEQYF.

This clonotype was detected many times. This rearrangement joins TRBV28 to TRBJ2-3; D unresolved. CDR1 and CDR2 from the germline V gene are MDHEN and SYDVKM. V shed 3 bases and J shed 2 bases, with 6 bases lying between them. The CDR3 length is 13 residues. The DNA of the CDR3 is TGTGCCAGCAGTTTGATAGTCACAGATACGCAGTATTTT. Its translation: CASSLIVTDTQYF.

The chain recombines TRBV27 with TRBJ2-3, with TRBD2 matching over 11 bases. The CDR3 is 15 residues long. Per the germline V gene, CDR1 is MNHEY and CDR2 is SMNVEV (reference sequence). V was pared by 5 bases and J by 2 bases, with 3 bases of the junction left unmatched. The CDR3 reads CASSASGRHTDTQYF. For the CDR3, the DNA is TGTGCCAGCAGTGCTAGCGGGAGGCACACAGATACGCAGTATTTT.

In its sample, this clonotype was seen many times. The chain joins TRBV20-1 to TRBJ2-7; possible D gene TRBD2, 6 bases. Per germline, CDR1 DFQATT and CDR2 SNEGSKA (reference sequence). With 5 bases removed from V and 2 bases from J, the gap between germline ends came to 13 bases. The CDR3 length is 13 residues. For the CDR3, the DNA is TGCAGTGCTGGGGGGATTTCGGCCTACGAGCAGTACTTC. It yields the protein CSAGGISAYEQYF.

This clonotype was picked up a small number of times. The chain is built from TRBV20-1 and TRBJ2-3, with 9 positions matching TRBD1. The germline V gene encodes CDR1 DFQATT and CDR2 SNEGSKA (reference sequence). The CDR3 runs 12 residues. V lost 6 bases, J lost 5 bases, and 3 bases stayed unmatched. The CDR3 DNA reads TGCAGTGCATGGACAGGGGAAGATACGCAGTATTTT. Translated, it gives CSAWTGEDTQYF.

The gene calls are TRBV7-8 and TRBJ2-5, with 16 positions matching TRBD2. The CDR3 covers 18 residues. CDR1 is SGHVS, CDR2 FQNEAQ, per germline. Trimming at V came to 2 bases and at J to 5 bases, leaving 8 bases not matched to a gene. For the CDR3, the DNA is TGTGCCAGCAGCTTACCGGGACTAGCGGGAGGGCTTAGGGAGACCCAGTACTTC. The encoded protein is CASSLPGLAGGLRETQYF.

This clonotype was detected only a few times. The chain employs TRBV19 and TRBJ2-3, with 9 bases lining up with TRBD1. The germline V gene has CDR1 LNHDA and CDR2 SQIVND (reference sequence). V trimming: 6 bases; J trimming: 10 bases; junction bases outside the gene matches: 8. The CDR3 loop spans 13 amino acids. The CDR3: CASSINRGRSQYF. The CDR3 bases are TGTGCCAGTAGCATCAACAGGGGGCGCTCGCAGTATTTT.

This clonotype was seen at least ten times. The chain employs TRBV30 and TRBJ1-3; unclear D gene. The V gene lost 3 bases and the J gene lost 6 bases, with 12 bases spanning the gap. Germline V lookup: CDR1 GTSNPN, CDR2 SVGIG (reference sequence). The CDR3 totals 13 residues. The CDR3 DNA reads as TGTGCCTGGAGCTATGGCGGATTAAACACCATATATTTT. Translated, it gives CAWSYGGLNTIYF.

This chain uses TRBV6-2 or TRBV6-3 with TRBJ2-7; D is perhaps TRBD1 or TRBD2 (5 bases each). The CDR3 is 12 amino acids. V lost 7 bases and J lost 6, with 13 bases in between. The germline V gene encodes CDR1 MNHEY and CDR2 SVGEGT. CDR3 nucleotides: TGTGCCAGCACGAGGGGCCCCCTCGAGCAGTACTTC. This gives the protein CASTRGPLEQYF.

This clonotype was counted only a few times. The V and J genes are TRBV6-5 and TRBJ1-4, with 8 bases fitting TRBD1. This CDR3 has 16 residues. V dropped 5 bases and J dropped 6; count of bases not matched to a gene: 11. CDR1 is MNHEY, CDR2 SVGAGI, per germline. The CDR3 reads CASSEEPGQDDEKLFF. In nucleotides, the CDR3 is TGTGCCAGCAGTGAAGAACCGGGACAGGACGATGAAAAACTGTTTTTT.

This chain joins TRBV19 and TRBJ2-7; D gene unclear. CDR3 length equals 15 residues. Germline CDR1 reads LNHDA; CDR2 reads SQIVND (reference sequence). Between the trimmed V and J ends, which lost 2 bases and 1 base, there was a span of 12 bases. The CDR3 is CASSISGGRSYEQYF. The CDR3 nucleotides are TGTGCCAGTAGTATATCGGGCGGAAGGTCCTACGAGCAGTACTTC.

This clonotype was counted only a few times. CDR3 DNA sequence: TGTGCCAGCAGCATGAGGACAGACTACGAGCAGTACTTC. Translated, it gives CASSMRTDYEQYF. The chain combines TRBV13 with TRBJ2-7, with a possible D match to TRBD1 (6 bases). Trimming removed 5 bases at V and 3 bases at J, with 11 bases between. The CDR3 spans 13 residues. The germline V gene encodes CDR1 PRHDT and CDR2 FYEKMQ (reference sequence).

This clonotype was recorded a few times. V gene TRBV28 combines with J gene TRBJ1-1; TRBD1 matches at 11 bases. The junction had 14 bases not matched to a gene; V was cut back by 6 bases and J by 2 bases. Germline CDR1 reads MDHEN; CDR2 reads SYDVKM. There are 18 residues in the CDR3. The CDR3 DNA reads TGTGCCAGCAGCCACTCCACAGGGGACAGGGGGTTTAACACTGAAGCTTTCTTT. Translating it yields CASSHSTGDRGFNTEAFF.

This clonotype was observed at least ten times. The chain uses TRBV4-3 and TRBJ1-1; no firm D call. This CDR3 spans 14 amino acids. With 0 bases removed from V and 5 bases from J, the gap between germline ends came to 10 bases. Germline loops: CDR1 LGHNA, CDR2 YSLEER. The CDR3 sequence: CASSQEGSGTEAFF. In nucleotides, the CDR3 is TGCGCCAGCAGCCAAGAGGGCTCGGGGACTGAAGCTTTCTTT.

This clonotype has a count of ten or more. The CDR3 DNA follows: TGTGCCAGCATGAGGGGTCCCACTGAAGCTTTCTTT. Protein product: CASMRGPTEAFF. The chain carries TRBV6-2 or TRBV6-3 and TRBJ1-1; perhaps TRBD1 as D (5 bases). Germline CDR1 is MNHEY and CDR2 is SVGEGT. This CDR3 contains 12 residues. Between the trimmed V and J ends, which lost 7 bases and 4 bases, there was a span of 10 bases.

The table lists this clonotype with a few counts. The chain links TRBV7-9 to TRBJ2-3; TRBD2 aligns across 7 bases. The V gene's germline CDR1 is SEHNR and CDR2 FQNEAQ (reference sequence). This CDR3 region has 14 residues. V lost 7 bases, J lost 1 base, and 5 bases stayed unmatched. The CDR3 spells CASMGGGGTDTQYF. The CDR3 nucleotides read TGTGCCAGCATGGGGGGGGGTGGCACAGATACGCAGTATTTT.

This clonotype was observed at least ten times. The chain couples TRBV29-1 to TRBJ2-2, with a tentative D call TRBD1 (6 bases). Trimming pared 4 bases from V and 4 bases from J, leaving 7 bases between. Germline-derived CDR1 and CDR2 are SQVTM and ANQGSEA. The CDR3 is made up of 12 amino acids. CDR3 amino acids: CSVVRGTGELFF. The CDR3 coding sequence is TGCAGCGTTGTCAGGGGCACCGGGGAGCTGTTTTTT.

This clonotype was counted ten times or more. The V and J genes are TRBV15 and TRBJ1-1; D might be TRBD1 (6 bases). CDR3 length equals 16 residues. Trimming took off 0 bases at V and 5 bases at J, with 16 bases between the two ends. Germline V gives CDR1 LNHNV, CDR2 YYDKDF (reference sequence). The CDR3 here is CATSREEGGVQTEAFF. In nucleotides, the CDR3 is TGTGCCACCAGCAGAGAGGAGGGGGGGGTACAGACTGAAGCTTTCTTT.

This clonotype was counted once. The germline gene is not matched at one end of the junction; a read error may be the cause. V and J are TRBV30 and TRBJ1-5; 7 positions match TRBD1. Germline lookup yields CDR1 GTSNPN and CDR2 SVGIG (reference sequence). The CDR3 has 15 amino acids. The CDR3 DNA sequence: TGTGCCTGGAGCGGGACAGACTATAGCAATCAGCCCCCGCATTTT. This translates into CAWSGTDYSNQPPHF.

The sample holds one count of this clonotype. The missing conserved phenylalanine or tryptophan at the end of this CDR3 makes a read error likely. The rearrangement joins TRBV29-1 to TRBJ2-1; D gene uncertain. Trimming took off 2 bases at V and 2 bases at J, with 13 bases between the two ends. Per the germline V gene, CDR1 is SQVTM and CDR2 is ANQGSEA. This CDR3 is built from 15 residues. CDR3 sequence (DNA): TGCAGCGTTGAATTGGCTTCAGAAACCTACAATGAGCAGTTCTAC. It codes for CSVELASETYNEQFY.

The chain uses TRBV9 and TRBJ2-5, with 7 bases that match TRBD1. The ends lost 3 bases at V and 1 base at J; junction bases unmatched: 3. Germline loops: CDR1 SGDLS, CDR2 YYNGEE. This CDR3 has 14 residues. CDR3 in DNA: TGTGCCAGCAGCGAGGGACAGCTCCAAGAGACCCAGTACTTC. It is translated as CASSEGQLQETQYF.

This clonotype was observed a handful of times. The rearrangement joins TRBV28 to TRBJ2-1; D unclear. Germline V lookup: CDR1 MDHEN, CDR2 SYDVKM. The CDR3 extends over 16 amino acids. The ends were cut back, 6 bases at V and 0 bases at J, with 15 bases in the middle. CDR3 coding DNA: TGTGCCAGCAGGCCCGGGCCGCGAAGCTCCTACAATGAGCAGTTCTTC. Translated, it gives CASRPGPRSSYNEQFF.

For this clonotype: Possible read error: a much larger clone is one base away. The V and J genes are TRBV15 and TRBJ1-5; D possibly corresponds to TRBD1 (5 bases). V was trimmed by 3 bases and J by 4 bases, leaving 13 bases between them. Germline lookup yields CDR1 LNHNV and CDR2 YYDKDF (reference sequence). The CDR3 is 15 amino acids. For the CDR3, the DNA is TGTGCCACCAGCAGGGGACCGGGCGTAAATCAGCCCCAGCATTTT. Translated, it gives CATSRGPGVNQPQHF.

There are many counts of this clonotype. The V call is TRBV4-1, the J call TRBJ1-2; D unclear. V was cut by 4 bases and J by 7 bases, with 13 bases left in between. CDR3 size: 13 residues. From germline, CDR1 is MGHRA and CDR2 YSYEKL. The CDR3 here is CASSPDEGGGYTF. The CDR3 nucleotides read TGCGCCAGCAGCCCCGACGAGGGAGGTGGCTACACCTTC.

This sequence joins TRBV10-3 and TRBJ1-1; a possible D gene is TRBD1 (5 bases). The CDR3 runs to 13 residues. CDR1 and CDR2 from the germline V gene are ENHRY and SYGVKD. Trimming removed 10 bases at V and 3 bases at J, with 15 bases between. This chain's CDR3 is CASKDRFDTEAFF. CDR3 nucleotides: TGTGCCAGCAAAGACAGATTTGACACTGAAGCTTTCTTT.

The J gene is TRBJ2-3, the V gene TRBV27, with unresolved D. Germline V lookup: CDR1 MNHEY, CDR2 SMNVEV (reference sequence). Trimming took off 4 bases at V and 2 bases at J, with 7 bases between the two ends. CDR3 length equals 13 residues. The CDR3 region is CASSYLITDTQYF. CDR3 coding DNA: TGTGCCAGCAGTTACCTGATCACAGATACGCAGTATTTT.

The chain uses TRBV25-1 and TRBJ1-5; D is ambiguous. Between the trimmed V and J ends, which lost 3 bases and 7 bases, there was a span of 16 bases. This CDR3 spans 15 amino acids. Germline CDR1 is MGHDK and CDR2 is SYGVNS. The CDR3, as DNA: TGTGCCAGCAGTGACCTCCATCGGGGTAGACAGCCCCAGCATTTT. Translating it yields CASSDLHRGRQPQHF.